This is a list of T cell receptor beta chains from one sample in a study of T cell responses to AZD1222 COVID-19 vaccine. Data came from immunoSEQ multiplex PCR; TCRdb stores just in-frame clones and leaves some out. The sample shows roughly 100,000 clones, roughly 83% of them seen only once. Specimen: peripheral blood, collected 28 days after the second AZD1222 dose. These TCRs come from an adult who received the AZD1222 COVID-19 vaccine. The CDR3 runs from the conserved cysteine through the conserved F or W. The order of the fields is V gene, J gene, D gene, clone size, CDR3 DNA, CDR3 protein. A D gene is named only where the DNA matches it firmly. Clone size appears in some rows only: once, few, many, or a class for an expanded clone.

v_gene: TRBV5-6; j_gene: TRBJ1-6; d_gene: NA; abundance: NA; CDR3nt: TGTGCCAGCAGCAGGAGACAGTTCTATAATTCACCCCTCCACTTT; CDR3aa: CASSRRQFYNSPLHF
v_gene: TRBV6-1; j_gene: TRBJ1-1; d_gene: TRBD1; abundance: NA; CDR3nt: TGTGCCAGCAGTGCCACCGGGACAGGGACCCCTGGGACTGAAGCTTTCTTT; CDR3aa: CASSATGTGTPGTEAFF
v_gene: TRBV2; j_gene: TRBJ1-2; d_gene: NA; abundance: NA; CDR3nt: TGTGCCAGCAGTGACCTTACCAGGGATGGCTACACCTTC; CDR3aa: CASSDLTRDGYTF
v_gene: TRBV4-2; j_gene: TRBJ2-7; d_gene: TRBD2; abundance: medium-sized; CDR3nt: TGTGCCAGCAGCCAGGCGACTAGCGGGGGCTACGAGCAGTACTTC; CDR3aa: CASSQATSGGYEQYF
v_gene: TRBV18; j_gene: TRBJ2-7; d_gene: TRBD1; abundance: once; CDR3nt: TGTGCCAGCTCACCCCAGGGGGAAACCTCCTACGAGCAGTACTTC; CDR3aa: CASSPQGETSYEQYF
v_gene: TRBV7-8; j_gene: TRBJ2-6; d_gene: NA; abundance: once; CDR3nt: TGTGCCAGCAGCAGTAGACGGTTTACTGGGGCCAACGTCCTGACTTTC; CDR3aa: CASSSRRFTGANVLTF
v_gene: TRBV5-4; j_gene: TRBJ2-3; d_gene: TRBD2; abundance: few; CDR3nt: TGTGCCAGCAGCTGGACTAGCGGGGGGGCAGATACGCAGTATTTT; CDR3aa: CASSWTSGGADTQYF
v_gene: TRBV7-2; j_gene: TRBJ2-1; d_gene: NA; abundance: once; CDR3nt: TGTGCCAGCAGCTTAGGCTATTCAGGGAGGCACAATGAGCAGTTCTTC; CDR3aa: CASSLGYSGRHNEQFF
v_gene: TRBV2; j_gene: TRBJ2-1; d_gene: NA; abundance: once; CDR3nt: TGTGCCAGCAGTGACTGGGGGACCTACAATGAGCAGTTCTTC; CDR3aa: CASSDWGTYNEQFF
v_gene: TRBV5-4; j_gene: TRBJ1-2; d_gene: TRBD1; abundance: many; CDR3nt: TGTGCCAGCAGCTCGAGCAGGGACAGCTTTTATGGCTACACCTTC; CDR3aa: CASSSSRDSFYGYTF
v_gene: TRBV7-8; j_gene: TRBJ2-3; d_gene: TRBD2; abundance: once; CDR3nt: TGTGCCAGCAGCTTGGGCGGGGGGGCCTTGGGAGATACGCAGTATTTT; CDR3aa: CASSLGGGALGDTQYF
v_gene: TRBV6-5; j_gene: TRBJ1-5; d_gene: NA; abundance: NA; CDR3nt: TGTGCCAGCAGGGGTTCGGGGGGTGGCAATCAGCCCCAGCATTTT; CDR3aa: CASRGSGGGNQPQHF
v_gene: TRBV5-1; j_gene: TRBJ1-1; d_gene: NA; abundance: NA; CDR3nt: TGCGCCAGCAGCCCTAGCAGCGCGAACACTGAAGCTTTCTTT; CDR3aa: CASSPSSANTEAFF
v_gene: TRBV5-4; j_gene: TRBJ1-1; d_gene: TRBD1; abundance: NA; CDR3nt: TGTGCCAGCAGCCCTGACAGGGTCCTTCCCTCGGGGAACACTGAAGCTTTCTTT; CDR3aa: CASSPDRVLPSGNTEAFF
v_gene: TRBV7-7; j_gene: TRBJ1-3; d_gene: TRBD1; abundance: NA; CDR3nt: TGTGCCAGCAGCTTAGACTCAGGGGGCGGAAACACCATATATTTT; CDR3aa: CASSLDSGGGNTIYF
v_gene: TRBV19; j_gene: TRBJ1-2; d_gene: NA; abundance: NA; CDR3nt: TGTGCCAGTAGTATAATTTCGTCGGGGATTAACTATGGCTACACCTTC; CDR3aa: CASSIISSGINYGYTF
v_gene: TRBV5-1; j_gene: TRBJ1-1; d_gene: TRBD1; abundance: NA; CDR3nt: TGCGCCAGCAGCTTGGCCGCTGGACAGGGGGTAGGGACTGAAGCTTTCTTT; CDR3aa: CASSLAAGQGVGTEAFF
v_gene: TRBV28; j_gene: TRBJ2-7; d_gene: NA; abundance: once; CDR3nt: TGTGCCAGCCAACGACCGGGGGACGAGCAGTACTTC; CDR3aa: CASQRPGDEQYF
v_gene: TRBV19; j_gene: TRBJ1-4; d_gene: TRBD1; abundance: NA; CDR3nt: TGTGCCAGTAGTTACCGGGACAGTGCTACAACTAATGAAAAACTGTTTTTT; CDR3aa: CASSYRDSATTNEKLFF
v_gene: TRBV18; j_gene: TRBJ2-7; d_gene: NA; abundance: NA; CDR3nt: TGTGCCAGCTCACCCGATAATTCCTACGAGCAGTACTTC; CDR3aa: CASSPDNSYEQYF
v_gene: TRBV5-5; j_gene: TRBJ2-7; d_gene: NA; abundance: NA; CDR3nt: TGTGCCAGCAGCTTCTTGTCAGGACTACTTTACGAGCAGTACTTC; CDR3aa: CASSFLSGLLYEQYF
v_gene: TRBV2; j_gene: TRBJ2-5; d_gene: NA; abundance: NA; CDR3nt: TGTGCCAGCAGTGATGGTCTACTAGAGACCCAGTACTTC; CDR3aa: CASSDGLLETQYF
v_gene: TRBV5-1; j_gene: TRBJ2-7; d_gene: TRBD2; abundance: once; CDR3nt: TGCGCCAGCAGCTTGGGACTAGCGGGCCGCCACGAGCAGTACTTC; CDR3aa: CASSLGLAGRHEQYF
v_gene: TRBV7-9; j_gene: TRBJ1-3; d_gene: NA; abundance: once; CDR3nt: TGTGCCAGCAGCTTAGCGGCCCTGGGGGACAAGACTGGAAACACCATATATTTT; CDR3aa: CASSLAALGDKTGNTIYF
v_gene: TRBV5-6; j_gene: TRBJ2-1; d_gene: NA; abundance: NA; CDR3nt: TGTGCCAGCAGCCCAGGGGACAATGAGCAGTTCTTC; CDR3aa: CASSPGDNEQFF
v_gene: TRBV5-1; j_gene: TRBJ2-7; d_gene: NA; abundance: NA; CDR3nt: TGCGCCAGCAGCTTGACAGGGTACCTAAACTACGAGCAGTACTTC; CDR3aa: CASSLTGYLNYEQYF
v_gene: TRBV5-1; j_gene: TRBJ2-3; d_gene: NA; abundance: NA; CDR3nt: TGCGCCAGCAGCGAGGGGGGGCGCGGAGATACGCAGTATTTT; CDR3aa: CASSEGGRGDTQYF
v_gene: TRBV29-1; j_gene: TRBJ2-5; d_gene: NA; abundance: NA; CDR3nt: TGCAGCGTTGTCCCTCAACCAGGGCAAGAGACCCAGTACTTC; CDR3aa: CSVVPQPGQETQYF
v_gene: TRBV11-3; j_gene: TRBJ1-2; d_gene: NA; abundance: NA; CDR3nt: TGTGCCAGCAGCTTAGGGGAGGGGCGCGTCAACTATGGCTACACCTTC; CDR3aa: CASSLGEGRVNYGYTF
v_gene: TRBV5-1; j_gene: TRBJ1-2; d_gene: TRBD1; abundance: once; CDR3nt: TGCGCCAGCAGTCCCGGAGGGACAGGGACAGTCTATGGCTACACCTTC; CDR3aa: CASSPGGTGTVYGYTF
v_gene: TRBV9; j_gene: TRBJ2-1; d_gene: NA; abundance: NA; CDR3nt: TGTGCCAGCAGTCAGGGAAGCTCCTACAATGAGCAGTTCTTC; CDR3aa: CASSQGSSYNEQFF
v_gene: TRBV27; j_gene: TRBJ1-6; d_gene: NA; abundance: NA; CDR3nt: TGTGCCAGCAGTTTGGGGGACGGCATCGGGTCACCCCTCCACTTT; CDR3aa: CASSLGDGIGSPLHF
v_gene: TRBV18; j_gene: TRBJ1-2; d_gene: NA; abundance: NA; CDR3nt: TGTGCCAGCTCACCAGCAGGGGCCAACACGCGTCCCTTC; CDR3aa: CASSPAGANTRPF
v_gene: TRBV27; j_gene: TRBJ1-2; d_gene: NA; abundance: few; CDR3nt: TGTGCCAGCAGTTTATTTTTGGGTAATGGCTACACCTTC; CDR3aa: CASSLFLGNGYTF
v_gene: TRBV5-6; j_gene: TRBJ2-1; d_gene: NA; abundance: NA; CDR3nt: TGTGCCAGCAGCTCCATCCCTCTCCAAAGATGGTTCTTC; CDR3aa: CASSSIPLQRWFF
v_gene: TRBV5-1; j_gene: TRBJ1-2; d_gene: NA; abundance: NA; CDR3nt: TGCGCCAGCATAATAAGCCCAGGAGACTATGGCTACACCTTC; CDR3aa: CASIISPGDYGYTF
v_gene: TRBV6-1; j_gene: TRBJ1-4; d_gene: NA; abundance: once; CDR3nt: TGTGCCAGCAGTGTGCGCCGGGGCCCTATGAATGAAAAACTGTTTTTT; CDR3aa: CASSVRRGPMNEKLFF
v_gene: TRBV18; j_gene: TRBJ2-7; d_gene: NA; abundance: NA; CDR3nt: TGTGCCAGCTCACCCAACCCCTCCTCCTACGAGCAGTACTTC; CDR3aa: CASSPNPSSYEQYF
v_gene: TRBV6-6; j_gene: TRBJ1-2; d_gene: TRBD1; abundance: NA; CDR3nt: TGTGCCAGCAGTGGGGGACAGGGCTATGGCTACACCTTC; CDR3aa: CASSGGQGYGYTF
v_gene: TRBV29-1; j_gene: TRBJ1-1; d_gene: NA; abundance: NA; CDR3nt: TGCAGCGTATGGGACAACCTGAACACTGAAGCTTTCTTT; CDR3aa: CSVWDNLNTEAFF
v_gene: TRBV7-8; j_gene: TRBJ2-5; d_gene: TRBD1; abundance: NA; CDR3nt: TGTGCCAGCAGCTTAGGCCCGGGACAGCCGTCGGAGACCCAGTACTTC; CDR3aa: CASSLGPGQPSETQYF
v_gene: TRBV6-1; j_gene: TRBJ2-7; d_gene: TRBD1; abundance: NA; CDR3nt: TGTGCCAGCAGTAAAGCCGGGACAGGGAATTACGAGCAGTACTTC; CDR3aa: CASSKAGTGNYEQYF
v_gene: TRBV2; j_gene: TRBJ1-2; d_gene: TRBD1; abundance: NA; CDR3nt: TGTGCCAGCAGGAAAGGGACAGGAAGAGGCTACACCTTC; CDR3aa: CASRKGTGRGYTF
v_gene: TRBV19; j_gene: TRBJ1-1; d_gene: NA; abundance: NA; CDR3nt: TGTGCCAGTATGAGATTTAGTGACGTAGCCTTGAACACTGAAGCTTTCTTT; CDR3aa: CASMRFSDVALNTEAFF
v_gene: TRBV7-9; j_gene: TRBJ1-1; d_gene: NA; abundance: NA; CDR3nt: TGTGCCAGCAGTCAAATGAACACTGAAGCTTTCTTT; CDR3aa: CASSQMNTEAFF
v_gene: TRBV5-1; j_gene: TRBJ2-7; d_gene: TRBD1; abundance: NA; CDR3nt: TGCGCCAGCAGCCAAGGACAGGGGGCGTTACACGAGCAGTACTTC; CDR3aa: CASSQGQGALHEQYF
v_gene: TRBV2; j_gene: TRBJ2-7; d_gene: NA; abundance: NA; CDR3nt: TGTGCCAGCAGCTACTCCTACGAGCAGTACTTC; CDR3aa: CASSYSYEQYF
v_gene: TRBV6-5; j_gene: TRBJ1-1; d_gene: NA; abundance: NA; CDR3nt: TGTGCCAGCAGATCCAGGGTCTCCGGGACTGAAGCTTTCTTT; CDR3aa: CASRSRVSGTEAFF
v_gene: TRBV15; j_gene: TRBJ1-5; d_gene: NA; abundance: NA; CDR3nt: TGTGCCACCAGGGGAGACAATCAGCCCCAGCATTTT; CDR3aa: CATRGDNQPQHF
v_gene: TRBV27; j_gene: TRBJ1-2; d_gene: NA; abundance: NA; CDR3nt: TGTGCCAGCACCAAGGCGGGGGGGAACGGCTACACCTTC; CDR3aa: CASTKAGGNGYTF
v_gene: TRBV6-5; j_gene: TRBJ1-5; d_gene: NA; abundance: NA; CDR3nt: TGTGCCAGCAGTTGGGGACATGGGGGCAATCAGCCCCAGCATTTT; CDR3aa: CASSWGHGGNQPQHF
v_gene: TRBV30; j_gene: TRBJ1-5; d_gene: NA; abundance: NA; CDR3nt: TGTGCCTGGTGCCCGGGCGGGAGCAATCAGCCCCAGCATTTT; CDR3aa: CAWCPGGSNQPQHF
v_gene: TRBV29-1; j_gene: TRBJ1-2; d_gene: NA; abundance: NA; CDR3nt: TGCAGCGTTGTCTCCAGGGAAGGCTACACCTTC; CDR3aa: CSVVSREGYTF
v_gene: TRBV19; j_gene: TRBJ1-5; d_gene: NA; abundance: NA; CDR3nt: TGTGCCAGTACCACAACAGGGAGGCATCAGCCCCAGCATTTT; CDR3aa: CASTTTGRHQPQHF
v_gene: TRBV7-3; j_gene: TRBJ2-7; d_gene: NA; abundance: NA; CDR3nt: TGTGCCAGCAGCCCACGCCCGGCCGGTTCCTACGAGCAGTACTTC; CDR3aa: CASSPRPAGSYEQYF
v_gene: TRBV27; j_gene: TRBJ1-1; d_gene: NA; abundance: NA; CDR3nt: TGTGCCAGCACCTCTAATTTTAACACTGAAGCTTTCTTT; CDR3aa: CASTSNFNTEAFF
v_gene: TRBV7-9; j_gene: TRBJ1-1; d_gene: NA; abundance: NA; CDR3nt: TGTGCCAGCAGCTTACTCGACGGAATGAACACTGAAGCTTTCTTT; CDR3aa: CASSLLDGMNTEAFF
v_gene: TRBV2; j_gene: TRBJ1-2; d_gene: TRBD1; abundance: NA; CDR3nt: TGTGCCAGTTCCCGGGACAGGGGGGACTATGGCTACACCTTC; CDR3aa: CASSRDRGDYGYTF
v_gene: TRBV7-9; j_gene: TRBJ2-7; d_gene: TRBD1; abundance: NA; CDR3nt: TGTGCCAGCAATCCGACAGGGGGCTTTAACGAGCAGTACTTC; CDR3aa: CASNPTGGFNEQYF
v_gene: TRBV11-3; j_gene: TRBJ1-2; d_gene: NA; abundance: NA; CDR3nt: TGTGCCAGCAGCGAAGGATTGAACTATGGCTACACCTTC; CDR3aa: CASSEGLNYGYTF